This T cell receptor beta chain emerged from a study of blood T cells in healthy people across ages. Study at large: Template-switching capture recovered about one barcoded beta molecule per two T cells.

Primers used in a second PCR of about 6 to 12 cycles were a sample-barcoded 5' primer and a J-beta primer mix. TCRdb fed the 5' RACE reads into MiXCR, producing one record per CDR3 protein. The table includes 780,000 or so distinct CDR3 sequences, 45% to 70% detected once. The study's findings and limits: Higher diversity and more naive CD4+ cells were features of long-lived donors, compared to aged donors. Strong correlation linked observed beta diversity and percent naive T cells.

The CDR3 is 13 amino acids. The J segment lost 4 bases and the V segment lost 6 bases, leaving 7 bases of the junction unmatched. Germline V gives CDR1 SQVTM, CDR2 ANQGSEA. Remarks on this clonotype: What it binds is unknown.

The donors, aged about 6 to 100, were healthy Caucasians from Russia. Sequences were obtained from blood. The origin of this receptor is a man in his forties in good health. The rearrangement joins TRBV29-1 to TRBJ1-2, with 8 nucleotides matching TRBD1. CDR3 loop: CSVRITGGYGYTF. CDR3 in DNA: TGCAGCGTGAGGATCACAGGGGGCTATGGCTACACCTTC.